Listed here is a single TCR beta chain. These data are taken from a study of response to subunit inactivated influenza vaccine. Trimming removed 0 bases from V and 0 bases from J, with 9 bases in between. The germline V gene has CDR1 LGHNA and CDR2 YNFKEQ. The CDR3 extends over 16 amino acids. MiXCR, run by TCRdb on the RT-PCR reads, gives a single entry per CDR3 protein. This sample carries some 600,000 distinct CDR3 sequences, 14% of them seen once, and the ten largest clones take about 7.6%. This clonotype originated in a man over 45 who received an inactivated influenza vaccine. The chain uses TRBV4-2 and TRBJ2-1; D is unresolved. The sequencing here drew on PBMCs from blood, taken 14 to 15 days before vaccination. Written as DNA, the CDR3 is TGTGCCAGCAGCCAAGACGGGCTGGGCTCCTACAATGAGCAGTTCTTC. It specifies CASSQDGLGSYNEQFF.